Detailed here is one T cell receptor (beta chain). Its specificity is not known. If patients had other autoimmune diseases, uncontrolled infections, pregnancy or lactation, they were excluded. This specimen belongs to a study of Graves' ophthalmopathy and Graves' hyperthyroidism. The overall study: A follow-up of 18 months without ophthalmopathy meant that hyperthyroidism was stable. Overall study findings and caveats: As the model predicted ophthalmopathy progression, it achieved a sensitivity of about 71% and a specificity of about 72%. Distinction of ophthalmopathy from stable hyperthyroidism by a 13-signature model reached 85% to 90% sensitivity and approximately 80% specificity.

TCR beta CDR3 regions were amplified from RNA transcripts. First-round RT-PCR relied on HTBI primers, and a second-round multiplex PCR came next. Via MiXCR, TCRdb re-called the multiplex PCR reads, giving one row per CDR3 protein. The sample lists 500,000 to 600,000 distinct CDR3 sequences, roughly 40% occurring once. Sequencing input: peripheral blood or thyroid tissue (not recorded which). The receptor's source is an adult man with Graves' hyperthyroidism.

CDR3 residues: CASSHRDRRDQPQHF. In DNA form, the CDR3 reads TGTGCCAGTAGTCACCGGGACAGGAGGGATCAGCCCCAGCATTTT. V and J are TRBV19 and TRBJ1-5, with 8 nucleotides matching TRBD1. V was pared by 5 bases and J by 5 bases, with 8 bases of the junction left unmatched. Germline V lookup: CDR1 LNHDA, CDR2 SQIVND (reference sequence). There are 15 residues in the CDR3. Combining the CDR3 with reference TRBV19 and TRBJ1-5 gives the whole variable domain DGGITQSPKYLFRKEGQNVTLSCEQNLNHDAMYWYRQDPGQGLRLIYYSQIVNDFQKGDIAEGYSVSREKKESFPLTVTSAQKNPTAFYLCASSHRDRRDQPQHFGDGTRLSIL.